The 30 T cell receptor beta chains given below trace back to one sample, sequenced in a study of blood T cell repertoires in COVID-19. Generated by immunoSEQ multiplex PCR, the TCRdb table keeps only in-frame clones and is missing some. The data contain more than 300,000 clones, roughly nine tenths of them seen just once; the ten biggest clones take up around 4.2%. The sample taken for sequencing was PBMCs or T cells enriched from blood (not recorded which). These receptors were collected from a woman aged 25 to 39 who had been exposed to COVID-19.

The V call is TRBV6-4, the J call TRBJ1-2; 7 nucleotides agree with TRBD1. The CDR3 is 18 residues long. Germline lookup yields CDR1 MRHNA and CDR2 SNTAGT. With V trimmed by 5 bases and J by 5 bases, 20 bases remained unmatched. The CDR3 nucleotides are TGTGCCAGCAGTCCCCTCTGGACAGGAGCACCGACTTATTATGGCTACACCTTC. This gives the protein CASSPLWTGAPTYYGYTF.

In this sample, this clone turned up once. This chain joins TRBV19 and TRBJ1-6, with D perhaps TRBD1 (6 bases). Germline V gene sequence: CDR1 LNHDA, CDR2 SQIVND (reference sequence). With 4 bases removed from V and 14 bases from J, the gap between germline ends came to 21 bases. The CDR3 spans 15 residues. This CDR3 is CASSRPDRPGLTLHF. CDR3 DNA sequence: TGTGCCAGTAGTAGACCCGACAGGCCCGGTCTCACCCTCCACTTT.

The chain joins TRBV4-3 to TRBJ2-7; D possibly corresponds to TRBD2 (6 bases). This CDR3 has 14 amino acids. With 0 bases removed from V and 3 bases from J, the gap between germline ends came to 9 bases. CDR1 is LGHNA, CDR2 YSLEER, per germline. CDR3 sequence: CASSQDLGGYEQYF. Here the CDR3 DNA reads TGCGCCAGCAGCCAAGATCTGGGGGGCTACGAGCAGTACTTC.

The CDR3 bases are TGTGCCATCAGTGGGACTAGAGTCACTTTCGCTACCGGGGAGCTGTTTTTT. Protein sequence: CAISGTRVTFATGELFF. The genes are TRBV10-3 and TRBJ2-2, with 7 bases matching TRBD2. CDR3 length: 17 amino acids. Germline assignment: CDR1 ENHRY and CDR2 SYGVKD. With 4 bases clipped from V and 5 bases from J, the junction kept 13 bases outside the gene matches.

This chain connects TRBV6-2 or TRBV6-3 to TRBJ2-7; 7 bases match TRBD1. Looked up from germline, CDR1 is MNHEY and CDR2 is SVGEGT. The CDR3 runs to 16 residues. V was pared by 2 bases and J by 0 bases, with 7 bases of the junction left unmatched. CDR3 sequence: CASSYGPTGNSYEQYF. In nucleotides, the CDR3 is TGTGCCAGCAGTTACGGACCGACAGGGAACTCCTACGAGCAGTACTTC.

The V and J genes are TRBV7-9 and TRBJ2-1; D remains ambiguous. The length of the CDR3 is 15 residues. V was cut by 6 bases and J by 6 bases, with 18 bases left in between. Germline V CDR1 and CDR2: SEHNR, FQNEAQ (reference sequence). The CDR3 DNA follows: TGTGCCAGCAGTCCCTTCGTAGCTATCGGCAATGAGCAGTTCTTC. It codes for CASSPFVAIGNEQFF.

The chain is built from TRBV27 and TRBJ2-5; D not resolved. The CDR3 loop spans 13 amino acids. Per the germline V gene, CDR1 is MNHEY and CDR2 is SMNVEV (reference sequence). Trimming took off 2 bases at V and 5 bases at J, with 9 bases between the two ends. As DNA, the CDR3 is TGTGCCAGCAGTTTAGTTAGAGTGGAGACCCAGTACTTC. Translation: CASSLVRVETQYF.

This clone was seen once. The chain recombines TRBV4-3 with TRBJ1-2; D possibly corresponds to TRBD1 (5 bases). The CDR3 totals 18 residues. Germline V lookup: CDR1 LGHNA, CDR2 YSLEER. Trimming took off 2 bases at V and 8 bases at J, with 27 bases between the two ends. The CDR3: CASSQSTVLEVPVGGYTF. As DNA, the CDR3 is TGCGCCAGCAGCCAATCGACAGTTCTTGAGGTCCCTGTAGGAGGCTACACCTTC.

The V gene is TRBV7-3, the J gene TRBJ2-4; 9 bases are a match to TRBD1. This CDR3 is built from 13 residues. The ends lost 2 bases at V and 7 bases at J; junction bases unmatched: 0. The V gene's germline CDR1 is SGHTA and CDR2 FQGTGA. The CDR3 region is CASSLGQGNIQYF. CDR3 bases: TGTGCCAGCAGCTTAGGACAGGGGAACATTCAGTACTTC.

The genes are TRBV5-6 and TRBJ1-3; D is undetermined. CDR3 length equals 17 residues. Between the trimmed V and J ends, which lost 0 bases and 0 bases, there was a span of 13 bases. Germline V gene lookup returns CDR1 SGHDT and CDR2 YYEEEE. The CDR3 sequence: CASSLVYPGYSGNTIYF. In nucleotides, the CDR3 is TGTGCCAGCAGCTTGGTGTATCCGGGATACTCTGGAAACACCATATATTTT.

In its sample, this clone was seen once. V is TRBV28 and J is TRBJ1-2, with a weak D call TRBD1 (5 bases). Trimming took 8 bases from V and 7 from J, leaving 17 bases between them. The CDR3 is 13 amino acids. CDR1 MDHEN and CDR2 SYDVKM come from the germline V gene. CDR3 amino acids: CASQGGATSGYTF. In nucleotides, the CDR3 is TGTGCCAGCCAAGGAGGGGCGACTTCTGGCTACACCTTC.

The chain combines TRBV15 with TRBJ1-2; the D is unclear. V gave up 5 bases and J gave up 4 bases, with 11 bases separating them. Germline-derived CDR1 and CDR2 are LNHNV and YYDKDF (reference sequence). The CDR3 totals 13 residues. CDR3 DNA: TGTGCCACCAGCGCGGCACGGGGCTATGGCTACACCTTC. As protein: CATSAARGYGYTF.

The chain is built from TRBV5-6 and TRBJ1-1; TRBD1 matches at 10 bases. The CDR3 contains 16 residues. Trimming removed 4 bases from V and 3 bases from J; junction bases left unmatched: 9. In germline, CDR1 is SGHDT, CDR2 YYEEEE. The CDR3 region is CASSRQGALSHTEAFF. Here the CDR3 DNA reads TGTGCCAGCAGCCGACAGGGGGCGCTATCTCACACTGAAGCTTTCTTT.

V usage is TRBV7-6 and J usage is TRBJ2-5, with D possibly matching TRBD1 (5 bases). Germline assignment: CDR1 SGHVS and CDR2 FNYEAQ. V lost 2 bases and J 5 bases, leaving 15 bases between the germline ends. The CDR3 length is 15 residues. This CDR3 is CASSLRTLPRETQYF. The CDR3 nucleotides read TGTGCCAGCAGCTTACGGACACTGCCCCGGGAGACCCAGTACTTC.

The V call is TRBV2, the J call TRBJ2-1; 7 positions agree with TRBD1. The CDR3 length is 14 residues. The germline V gene encodes CDR1 SNHLY and CDR2 FYNNEI. J was trimmed by 5 bases and V by 5 bases; bases with no gene match: 6. CDR3 region: CASSSGTDNNEQFF. The DNA for the CDR3 is TGTGCCAGCAGTTCCGGGACAGACAACAATGAGCAGTTCTTC.

This chain joins TRBV5-5 and TRBJ1-5, with D hard to call. The CDR3 spans 15 residues. Germline CDR1 reads SGHKS; CDR2 reads YYEKEE (reference sequence). Trimming pared 4 bases from V and 8 bases from J, leaving 19 bases between. The CDR3 DNA reads as TGTGCCAGCAGCCCCTCCCCCGGGGTATGGGAGCCCCAGCATTTT. Translation gives CASSPSPGVWEPQHF.

V usage is TRBV3-1 (or the pseudogene TRBV3-2) and J usage is TRBJ2-7; D uncertain. In germline, CDR1 is LGHDT, CDR2 YNNKEL (reference sequence). The CDR3 is 14 amino acids. V was cut by 5 bases and J by 4 bases, with 15 bases left in between. DNA of the CDR3: TGTGCCAGCAGCTTAAACATGGCCGTATACGAGCAGTACTTC. It specifies CASSLNMAVYEQYF.

This clone has just one count. This chain connects TRBV30 to TRBJ1-1; a possible D gene is TRBD1 (5 bases). CDR3 length equals 12 residues. V was pared by 5 bases and J by 1 base, with 8 bases between. Germline V gene sequence: CDR1 GTSNPN, CDR2 SVGIG (reference sequence). The CDR3 protein is CAWLTGNTEAFF. CDR3 sequence (DNA): TGTGCCTGGTTAACAGGGAACACTGAAGCTTTCTTT.

This clone was found once. The chain recombines TRBV3-1 (or the pseudogene TRBV3-2) with TRBJ1-6, with 10 bases that match TRBD1. This CDR3 has 18 residues. Germline-derived CDR1 and CDR2 are LGHDT and YNNKEL (reference sequence). After removal of 5 bases from V and 8 bases from J, the junction contained 15 bases not matched to a gene. Written as DNA, the CDR3 is TGTGCCAGCAGCTCCCGGGACAGGGGACATCGGGGGGATTCACCCCTCCACTTT. Its protein product is CASSSRDRGHRGDSPLHF.

This clone was counted a single time. The V gene is TRBV19, the J gene TRBJ1-2; D gene uncertain. The germline V gene encodes CDR1 LNHDA and CDR2 SQIVND (reference sequence). The V and J ends lost 4 bases and 0 bases respectively, with 9 bases between them. CDR3 length: 14 residues. CDR3 in amino acids: CASSSILANYGYTF. The CDR3 DNA reads as TGTGCCAGTAGTAGTATACTCGCTAACTATGGCTACACCTTC.

The CDR3 nucleotides read TGTGCCTGGAAGGGCCGGGGAGGGGTGAACACTGAAGCTTTCTTT. This translates into CAWKGRGGVNTEAFF. The chain combines TRBV30 with TRBJ1-1; tentatively, D is TRBD1 (5 bases). The CDR3 is 15 amino acids. Trimming pared 4 bases from V and 0 bases from J, leaving 15 bases between. The germline V gene encodes CDR1 GTSNPN and CDR2 SVGIG (reference sequence). The variable domain in full, with the rest retrieved from reference TRBV30 and TRBJ1-1, is SQTIHQWPATLVQPVGSPLSLECTVEGTSNPNLYWYRQAAGRGLQLLFYSVGIGQISSEVPQNLSASRPQDRQFILSSKKLLLSDSGFYLCAWKGRGGVNTEAFFGQGTRLTVV.

This clone showed up just once. This chain joins TRBV7-6 and TRBJ1-6; D perhaps matches TRBD1 (6 bases). Trimming shortened V by 5 bases and J by 8 bases, and 19 bases separated the two germline ends. CDR3 length equals 16 residues. Germline V gives CDR1 SGHVS, CDR2 FNYEAQ. In DNA, the CDR3 is TGTGCCAGCAGCGTCGGTTTGGGACAACCAGATTCACCCCTCCACTTT. Translated: CASSVGLGQPDSPLHF.

The V gene is TRBV7-9, the J gene TRBJ2-3; a possible D gene is TRBD2 (6 bases). The V gene's germline CDR1 is SEHNR and CDR2 FQNEAQ (reference sequence). The V gene lost 5 bases and the J gene lost 6 bases, with 15 bases spanning the gap. The CDR3 is made up of 14 amino acids. CDR3 region: CASSSRLVRDTQYF. For the CDR3, the DNA is TGTGCCAGCAGCAGTAGACTAGTTCGGGATACGCAGTATTTT.

Notes on this clone: The sample contains more than one DNA sequence encoding this CDR3. The gene calls are TRBV10-3 and TRBJ1-5; tentatively, D is TRBD1 (5 bases). CDR1 ENHRY and CDR2 SYGVKD come from the germline V gene. Between the trimmed V and J ends, which lost 6 bases and 0 bases, there was a span of 9 bases. The CDR3 is made up of 14 amino acids. As DNA, the CDR3 is TGTGCCATCAGCGGGACTTATAGCAATCAGCCCCAGCATTTT. Its translation: CAISGTYSNQPQHF.

This clone came up once. The chain has TRBV4-3 and TRBJ2-1; 9 bases align to TRBD2. Unmatched junction bases numbered 6, after V lost 0 bases and J lost 0 bases. Germline CDR1 reads LGHNA; CDR2 reads YSLEER. This CDR3 region has 18 residues. In DNA form, the CDR3 reads TGCGCCAGCAGCCAAGAAGAAAGCGGGGGGAGCTCCTACAATGAGCAGTTCTTC. It codes for CASSQEESGGSSYNEQFF.

The V gene is TRBV5-1, the J gene TRBJ1-2, with 9 bases identical to TRBD1. Germline V gene lookup returns CDR1 SGHRS and CDR2 YFSETQ. V gave up 4 bases and J gave up 4 bases; unmatched junction bases: 11. The CDR3 is made up of 16 amino acids. The chain's CDR3 is CASSPRTGDWGYGYTF. The CDR3 nucleotides are TGCGCCAGCAGCCCCAGGACAGGGGATTGGGGCTATGGCTACACCTTC.

The V call is TRBV6-1, the J call TRBJ1-1; 8 bases match TRBD1. V was clipped by 2 bases and J by 5 bases; unmatched bases: 7. The length of the CDR3 is 15 residues. The germline gives CDR1 MNHNS, CDR2 SASEGT. CDR3 in amino acids: CASSEFGQGATEAFF. CDR3 sequence (DNA): TGTGCCAGCAGTGAATTCGGACAGGGAGCTACTGAAGCTTTCTTT.

This clone was seen only a few times. CDR3: CASSNKVASYNSPLHF. The CDR3 DNA follows: TGTGCCAGCAGCAATAAGGTAGCCTCCTATAATTCACCCCTCCACTTT. This sequence joins TRBV21-1 and TRBJ1-6. TRBV21-1 is deemed a pseudogene. This CDR3 region has 16 residues.

V usage is TRBV29-1 and J usage is TRBJ1-1; weak D call: TRBD1 (5 bases). The CDR3 length is 14 residues. Germline V gene data show CDR1 as SQVTM and CDR2 as ANQGSEA. The V end lost 3 bases, the J end lost 2 bases, and 13 bases lay between the germline ends. The CDR3 nucleotides read TGCAGCGTTGATAAGGTGACAGTAAACACTGAAGCTTTCTTT. Translating gives CSVDKVTVNTEAFF.

The sample holds one count of this clone. The chain combines TRBV10-1 with TRBJ1-5, with a weak D call TRBD1 (6 bases). The CDR3 covers 14 residues. The V end lost 5 bases, the J end lost 5 bases, and 13 bases lay between the germline ends. In germline, CDR1 is WNHNN, CDR2 SYGVQD (reference sequence). CDR3 DNA: TGCGCCAGCAGTCCTACAGGGTTCCATCAGCCCCAGCATTTT. Amino acids: CASSPTGFHQPQHF.